The source of this TCR beta chain is a study of T cell responses to AZD1222 COVID-19 vaccine. Note on this clone: Its antigen is unknown.

General study findings and limits: At baseline, just five to seven AZD1222 recipients tested seropositive.

Assay: immunoSEQ multiplex PCR; the TCRdb copy retains only in-frame clones and omits some. The table shows 85,000 to 130,000 clones, with 90% occurring only once. Trimming cost V 5 bases and J 6 bases; bases outside gene matches: 12. The CDR3 contains 16 residues. CDR1 is SEHNR and CDR2 is FQNEAQ in the germline V gene (reference sequence). V and J are TRBV7-9 and TRBJ2-2; 7 bases agree with TRBD1. The source of this sequence is an adult who received the AZD1222 COVID-19 vaccine. Sequencing used peripheral blood, obtained 28 days after the second AZD1222 dose. The CDR3 reads CASSPPLGTAAGELFF. CDR3 bases: TGTGCCAGCAGCCCCCCCCTCGGGACAGCCGCCGGGGAGCTGTTTTTT. Full variable domain (remainder filled in from reference TRBV7-9 and TRBJ2-2): DTGVSQNPRHKITKRGQNVTFRCDPISEHNRLYWYRQTLGQGPEFLTYFQNEAQLEKSRLLSDRFSAERPKGSFSTLEIQRTEQGDSAMYLCASSPPLGTAAGELFFGEGSRLTVL.